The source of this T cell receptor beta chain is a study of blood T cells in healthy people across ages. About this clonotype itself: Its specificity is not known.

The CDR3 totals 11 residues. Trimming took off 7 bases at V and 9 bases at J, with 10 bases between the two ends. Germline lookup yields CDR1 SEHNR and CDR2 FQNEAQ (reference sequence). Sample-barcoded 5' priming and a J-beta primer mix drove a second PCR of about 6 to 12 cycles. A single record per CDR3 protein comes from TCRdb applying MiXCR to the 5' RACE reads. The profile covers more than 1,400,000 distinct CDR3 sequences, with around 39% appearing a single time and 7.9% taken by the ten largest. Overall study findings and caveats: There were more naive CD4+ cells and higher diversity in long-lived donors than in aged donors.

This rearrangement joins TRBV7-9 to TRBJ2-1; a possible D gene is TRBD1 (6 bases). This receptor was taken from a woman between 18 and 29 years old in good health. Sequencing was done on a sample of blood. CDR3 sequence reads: CASTRGTEQFF. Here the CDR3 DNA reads TGTGCCAGCACCAGGGGAACTGAGCAGTTCTTC.